This T cell receptor (beta chain) was identified in a study of blood T cells in healthy people across ages. Combining a sample-barcoded 5' primer with a J-beta primer mix, a second PCR ran for 7 to 11 cycles. TCRdb re-called the 5' RACE reads with MiXCR, one entry per CDR3 protein. The sample lists around 940,000 distinct CDR3 sequences; just over 50% were seen once. Drawing of peripheral blood yielded 8.5 to 10 milliliters from each donor. The source is a woman in her sixties or seventies in good health. The specimen sequenced was blood.

CDR3 in DNA: TGTGCCAGCAGTTTATCGGAGGGTGCAGATACGCAGTATTTT. Protein product: CASSLSEGADTQYF. The chain joins TRBV27 to TRBJ2-3; TRBD2 might be the D (6 bases). Per the germline V gene, CDR1 is MNHEY and CDR2 is SMNVEV (reference sequence). V was clipped by 0 bases and J by 4 bases, with 8 bases between them. This CDR3 is built from 14 residues.